The source of this TCR beta chain is a study of blood T cell repertoires in COVID-19. In the study overall: The United States, Italy and Spain provided the acute and convalescent COVID-19 samples.

TCRdb's table, derived via immunoSEQ multiplex PCR, lists solely in-frame clones and lacks some. This table has about 150,000 clones, approximately 87% appearing once. V was trimmed by 0 bases and J by 3 bases, leaving 18 bases between them. The CDR3 runs to 18 residues. From germline, CDR1 is MNHEY and CDR2 SMNVEV (reference sequence). The chain is built from TRBV27 and TRBJ1-5; D is ambiguous. The receptor comes from a man aged 80 or over with acute or convalescent COVID-19. Sequences were obtained from peripheral blood. CDR3 DNA: TGTGCCAGCAGTTTATCGAATAGTAGGAGACCGAACAATCAGCCCCAGCATTTT. The encoded protein is CASSLSNSRRPNNQPQHF.